What follows describes a single T cell receptor beta chain. Its cognate antigen is unknown. Trimming removed 6 bases from V and 5 bases from J; junction bases left unmatched: 9. CDR3 length equals 14 residues. Germline V gene data show CDR1 as SNHLY and CDR2 as FYNNEI. These data are taken from a study of T cells in Graves' hyperthyroidism and ophthalmopathy. General study findings and limits: The model foresaw ophthalmopathy a median approximately 6.3 months prior to onset. The majority of expanded thyroid clonotypes above 0.001 also appeared in blood.

Amplified TCR beta CDR3 regions came from RNA transcripts. The HTBI primer set was used in a first-round RT-PCR of the TCR CDR3. TCRdb analysed the multiplex PCR reads with MiXCR anew, one entry per CDR3 protein. The repertoire consists of about 840,000 distinct CDR3 sequences, with more than 30% occurring once and the leading ten covering 7% to 10%. The chain combines TRBV2 with TRBJ1-2; 7 nucleotides match TRBD1. The sample taken for sequencing was blood. The clonotype comes from a man between 18 and 29 years old with Graves' hyperthyroidism. The CDR3 region has the DNA TGTGCCAGCAGGCGACTAGGGGGCGGGTATGGCTACACCTTC. Its protein product is CASRRLGGGYGYTF.